The 29 T cell receptor beta chains reported below all come from one sample, sequenced in a study of OX40 agonist ivuxolimab in advanced cancers. Sequenced by immunoSEQ multiplex PCR; TCRdb stores in-frame clones only, minus some. The sample carries about 79,000 clones, approximately 85% recorded once. The specimen was CD4+ or CD8+ T cells sorted from blood, collected in a trial of the OX40 agonist ivuxolimab. These receptor sequences come from an adult with an advanced solid tumor such as melanoma, head and neck, liver or kidney cancer.

The gene calls are TRBV11-2 and TRBJ1-6; 8 bases are shared with TRBD1. Germline V CDR1 and CDR2: SGHAT, FQNNGV. J lost 6 bases, V lost 1 base, and 2 bases had no gene match. This CDR3 region has 15 residues. The CDR3 is CASSLGGQGNSPLHF. In nucleotides, the CDR3 is TGTGCCAGCAGCTTAGGAGGACAGGGTAATTCACCCCTCCACTTT.

In the case of this clone: The germline gene is not matched at one end of the junction; a read error may be the cause. The chain links TRBV10-3 to TRBJ2-5, with D possibly matching TRBD1 (5 bases). The germline CDR1 and CDR2 sequences are ENHRY and SYGVKD. The CDR3 length is 14 residues. This CDR3 is CAISEEDRQGTQYF. The CDR3 coding sequence is TGTGCCATCAGTGAGGAAGACAGACAAGGGACCCAGTACTTC.

V gene TRBV27 combines with J gene TRBJ2-1; D is unresolved. Trimming left V 3 bases short and J 7 bases short, with 10 bases between. The CDR3 spans 13 residues. Per the germline V gene, CDR1 is MNHEY and CDR2 is SMNVEV (reference sequence). The CDR3 protein is CASSFAPGNEQFF. CDR3 bases: TGTGCCAGCAGTTTTGCCCCCGGGAATGAGCAGTTCTTC.

The chain recombines TRBV28 with TRBJ2-7; D perhaps matches TRBD1 (5 bases). Trimming shortened V by 8 bases and J by 4 bases, and 12 bases separated the two germline ends. CDR1 and CDR2 from the germline V gene are MDHEN and SYDVKM. CDR3 length equals 12 residues. The CDR3 sequence is CASGAGPYEQYF. The CDR3 bases are TGTGCCAGCGGAGCAGGGCCGTACGAGCAGTACTTC.

Turning to this clone: The sample contains more than one DNA sequence encoding this CDR3. The chain combines TRBV6-1 with TRBJ1-2; D unclear. The germline CDR1 and CDR2 sequences are MNHNS and SASEGT. CDR3 size: 15 residues. The V end lost 5 bases, the J end lost 1 base, and 14 bases lay between the germline ends. The DNA for the CDR3 is TGTGCCAGCAGTCTTAGAGGTGAGGGTAACTATGGCTACACCTTC. Its protein product is CASSLRGEGNYGYTF.

V gene TRBV4-1 combines with J gene TRBJ2-7; TRBD2 might be the D (7 bases). V dropped 3 bases and J dropped 6 bases, with 15 bases sitting between them. Germline V gene data show CDR1 as MGHRA and CDR2 as YSYEKL. The CDR3 loop spans 14 amino acids. The CDR3: CASSQGGGAAEQYF. The CDR3 DNA reads as TGCGCCAGCAGCCAGGGAGGGGGTGCGGCCGAGCAGTACTTC.

The chain recombines TRBV5-5 with TRBJ1-1; D unclear. Germline V gene data show CDR1 as SGHKS and CDR2 as YYEKEE (reference sequence). V was shortened by 0 bases and J by 0 bases, with 3 bases between the two germline ends. CDR3 length equals 13 residues. The CDR3 nucleotides are TGTGCCAGCAGCTTGGGTGTGAACACTGAAGCTTTCTTT. Amino acid sequence: CASSLGVNTEAFF.

This clone was recorded once. The V gene is TRBV7-2, the J gene TRBJ2-6; the D gene is possibly TRBD2 (5 bases). The germline gives CDR1 SGHTA, CDR2 FQGNSA. The CDR3 covers 16 residues. V was cut by 7 bases and J by 0 bases, with 13 bases left in between. CDR3 sequence reads: CASKYGIYSGANVLTF. In nucleotides, the CDR3 is TGTGCCAGCAAGTACGGGATTTACTCTGGGGCCAACGTCCTGACTTTC.

The V and J genes are TRBV4-1 and TRBJ1-5; the D is unclear. Trimming removed 4 bases at V and 2 bases at J, with 18 bases between. This CDR3 has 17 amino acids. CDR1 and CDR2 (germline): MGHRA, YSYEKL. The chain's CDR3 is CASSPTTSLSGNQPQHF. The CDR3 DNA reads TGCGCCAGCAGCCCAACGACGTCCCTCAGTGGCAATCAGCCCCAGCATTTT.

This chain's CDR3 is CASSLEELPYNEQFF. The CDR3 coding sequence is TGTGCCAGCAGCCTTGAGGAACTCCCCTACAATGAGCAGTTCTTC. The chain links TRBV7-9 to TRBJ2-1; no reliable D call. Per the germline V gene, CDR1 is SEHNR and CDR2 is FQNEAQ (reference sequence). This CDR3 region has 15 residues. Trimming shortened V by 5 bases and J by 2 bases, and 13 bases separated the two germline ends.

V gene TRBV5-1 combines with J gene TRBJ2-2, with a weak D call TRBD1 (5 bases). Between the trimmed V and J ends, which lost 0 bases and 5 bases, there was a span of 11 bases. Per germline, CDR1 SGHRS and CDR2 YFSETQ. The CDR3 covers 15 residues. The CDR3 bases are TGCGCCAGCAGCTTGGTTCAGGGAAGGACCGGGGAGCTGTTTTTT. Its translation is CASSLVQGRTGELFF.

The V gene is TRBV9, the J gene TRBJ1-2; weak D call: TRBD1 (6 bases). Germline values: CDR1 SGDLS, CDR2 YYNGEE. The CDR3 consists of 13 residues. Trimming pared 4 bases from V and 4 bases from J, leaving 11 bases between. In DNA form, the CDR3 reads TGTGCCAGCAGCACGGACAGCCCCTATGGCTACACCTTC. This gives the protein CASSTDSPYGYTF.

This clone has more than one count but fewer than ten. The CDR3 reads CASSLQGQSYNEQFF. The CDR3 DNA follows: TGCGCCAGCAGCTTGCAGGGCCAATCCTACAATGAGCAGTTCTTC. The chain uses TRBV5-1 and TRBJ2-1, with D possibly being TRBD1 (5 bases). Trimming shortened V by 1 base and J by 1 base, and 9 bases separated the two germline ends. Germline V lookup: CDR1 SGHRS, CDR2 YFSETQ. The CDR3 consists of 15 residues.

This chain links TRBV7-2 with TRBJ1-1; maybe TRBD1 (6 bases). Trimming pared 5 bases from V and 1 base from J, leaving 8 bases between. CDR3 length equals 13 residues. In germline, CDR1 is SGHTA, CDR2 FQGNSA. This chain's CDR3 is CASSPTGNTEAFF. Written as DNA, the CDR3 is TGTGCCAGCAGCCCGACAGGGAACACTGAAGCTTTCTTT.

The chain uses TRBV28 and TRBJ2-7, with 7 nucleotides matching TRBD2. The CDR3 has 15 residues. Trimming took 6 bases from V and 0 from J; bases not matched to a gene: 8. Germline V gene sequence: CDR1 MDHEN, CDR2 SYDVKM. This CDR3 is CASRPKAGNSYEQYF. The CDR3 DNA is TGTGCCAGCAGACCTAAAGCGGGAAACTCCTACGAGCAGTACTTC. Variable domain in full (rest from reference TRBV28 and TRBJ2-7): DVKVTQSSRYLVKRTGEKVFLECVQDMDHENMFWYRQDPGLGLRLIYFSYDVKMKEKGDIPEGYSVSREKKERFSLILESASTNQTSMYLCASRPKAGNSYEQYFGPGTRLTVT.

V is TRBV11-1 and J is TRBJ1-1; 7 bases are shared with TRBD1. The CDR3 has 14 amino acids. Germline CDR1 reads SGHAT; CDR2 reads FQDESV (reference sequence). The V and J ends lost 4 bases and 7 bases, in that order; junction bases with no gene match: 9. The CDR3: CASSSGTAYDEAFF. The CDR3 coding sequence is TGTGCCAGCAGCTCAGGGACAGCCTATGATGAAGCTTTCTTT. Using reference TRBV11-1 and TRBJ1-1 for the parts outside the CDR3, the full variable domain is EAEVAQSPRYKITEKSQAVAFWCDPISGHATLYWYRQILGQGPELLVQFQDESVVDDSQLPKDRFSAERLKGVDSTLKIQPAELGDSAMYLCASSSGTAYDEAFFGQGTRLTVV.

The V gene is TRBV30, the J gene TRBJ2-2; TRBD1 agrees at 9 bases. Trimming at V came to 5 bases and at J to 5 bases, leaving 9 bases not matched to a gene. Germline assignment: CDR1 GTSNPN and CDR2 SVGIG (reference sequence). This CDR3 region has 15 residues. In nucleotides, the CDR3 is TGTGCCTGGCTACCGGGACAGGGAAGAACCGGGGAGCTGTTTTTT. Translated, it gives CAWLPGQGRTGELFF.

This chain connects TRBV9 to TRBJ2-7; TRBD2 agrees at 11 bases. The CDR3 is 15 residues long. The junction had 7 bases not matched to a gene; V was cut back by 3 bases and J by 5 bases. Germline CDR1 is SGDLS and CDR2 is YYNGEE. The CDR3 region is CASSATSGSLDEQYF. The CDR3 nucleotides read TGTGCCAGCAGCGCTACTAGCGGGAGCCTCGACGAGCAGTACTTC.

The chain uses TRBV28 and TRBJ2-2; D is perhaps TRBD2 (5 bases). The CDR3 runs 16 residues. Germline CDR1 and CDR2: MDHEN and SYDVKM. V was trimmed by 3 bases and J by 4 bases, leaving 15 bases between them. The CDR3 reads CASSFSGKGGTGELFF. CDR3 sequence (DNA): TGTGCCAGCAGTTTCTCGGGAAAGGGCGGCACCGGGGAGCTGTTTTTT.

This chain connects TRBV4-1 to TRBJ1-1; the match to TRBD1 covers 8 bases. The CDR3 is 15 amino acids. The V segment lost 2 bases and the J segment 4 bases; nucleotides outside the gene matches: 6. Looked up from germline, CDR1 is MGHRA and CDR2 is YSYEKL. In DNA, the CDR3 is TGCGCCAGCAGCCAAACGGACAGGGAAGGCACTGAAGCTTTCTTT. It is translated as CASSQTDREGTEAFF.

The chain joins TRBV9 to TRBJ2-5, with 9 bases identical to TRBD2. Losses at the gene ends were 4 bases for V and 5 bases for J; bases not matched to a gene: 3. The germline CDR1 and CDR2 sequences are SGDLS and YYNGEE. The CDR3 runs 13 residues. CDR3 sequence reads: CASSQSGGETQYF. The CDR3 DNA follows: TGTGCCAGCAGCCAAAGCGGGGGGGAGACCCAGTACTTC.

V gene TRBV11-2 combines with J gene TRBJ1-4; the D is unclear. The CDR3 covers 13 residues. Germline V gene data show CDR1 as SGHAT and CDR2 as FQNNGV. Trimming stripped 0 bases from V and 4 bases from J, with 3 bases between. The chain's CDR3 is CASSLENNEKLFF. For the CDR3, the DNA is TGTGCCAGCAGCTTAGAAAATAATGAAAAACTGTTTTTT.

V gene TRBV27 combines with J gene TRBJ1-1; no reliable D call. This CDR3 contains 13 residues. Per the germline V gene, CDR1 is MNHEY and CDR2 is SMNVEV (reference sequence). V dropped 2 bases and J dropped 3 bases, with 7 bases sitting between them. The CDR3 coding sequence is TGTGCCAGCAGTTTAAGTCCCTACACTGAAGCTTTCTTT. Its translation is CASSLSPYTEAFF.

The V and J genes are TRBV27 and TRBJ2-2; D unclear. Trimming cost V 5 bases and J 8 bases, with 9 bases left between them. This CDR3 comprises 12 residues. CDR1 is MNHEY, CDR2 SMNVEV, per germline (reference sequence). CDR3 DNA sequence: TGTGCCAGCAGTCCATCCTTGGGGGAGCTGTTTTTT. This gives the protein CASSPSLGELFF.

This clone was counted a single time. The chain combines TRBV9 with TRBJ2-3; unclear D gene. The germline gives CDR1 SGDLS, CDR2 YYNGEE. The CDR3 has 15 amino acids. V was pared by 0 bases and J by 1 base, with 9 bases between. The CDR3 DNA sequence: TGTGCCAGCAGCGTAGCTGGGCTAGGCACAGATACGCAGTATTTT. This translates into CASSVAGLGTDTQYF.

This clone was seen a single time. The chain recombines TRBV5-6 with TRBJ2-7; D remains unclear. The V and J ends lost 2 bases and 0 bases respectively, with 6 bases between them. Germline CDR1 reads SGHDT; CDR2 reads YYEEEE. The CDR3 covers 13 residues. The CDR3 DNA sequence: TGTGCCAGCAGCTTCGGTAGCTCCTACGAGCAGTACTTC. Its translation: CASSFGSSYEQYF.

The CDR3 nucleotides are TGTGCCAGCAGCCCCGGGACTACGGGGGGCTATGGCTACACCTTC. Protein product: CASSPGTTGGYGYTF. This chain connects TRBV5-4 to TRBJ1-2; TRBD1 is a possible D gene (5 bases). The CDR3 has 15 amino acids. V shed 4 bases and J shed 4 bases, with 17 bases lying between them. Germline CDR1 SGHNT, CDR2 YYREEE (reference sequence).

V is TRBV4-2 and J is TRBJ2-5, with TRBD2 matching 7 bases. The CDR3 runs 15 residues. The V segment lost 4 bases and the J segment 2 bases; nucleotides outside the gene matches: 7. The V gene's germline CDR1 is LGHNA and CDR2 YNFKEQ. The CDR3 DNA is TGTGCCAGCAGCCTTTCTAGCGGCCAACAAGAGACCCAGTACTTC. This sequence encodes CASSLSSGQQETQYF.

On this clone itself: A read error may produce the germline difference seen at one junction end. The rearrangement links TRBV7-9 to TRBJ2-7; D may be TRBD1 or TRBD2 (5 bases each). This CDR3 comprises 14 residues. Germline lookup yields CDR1 SEHNR and CDR2 FQNEAQ (reference sequence). The CDR3 DNA reads as TGTGCCAGCAGCCAAACGCTCGGGACCTATGAGCAGTACTTC. This encodes CASSQTLGTYEQYF.